This T cell receptor (beta chain) was documented in a study of OX40 agonist ivuxolimab in advanced cancers. Using immunoSEQ multiplex PCR, the repertoire was profiled, and TCRdb retains in-frame clones only, with some absent. The sample has about 58,000 clones, approximately 83% seen once; the top ten hold more than 1.1%. The ends lost 6 bases at V and 4 bases at J; junction bases unmatched: 4. Germline V gives CDR1 LNHDA, CDR2 SQIVND (reference sequence). This CDR3 contains 13 residues. The gene calls are TRBV19 and TRBJ1-1; 8 positions match TRBD1. Sequencing was performed on CD4+ or CD8+ T cells sorted from blood, taken in a trial of the OX40 agonist ivuxolimab. This TCR derives from an adult with an advanced solid tumor such as melanoma, head and neck, liver or kidney cancer. CDR3 coding DNA: TGTGCCAGTAGGACAGGGGTTGGCACTGAAGCTTTCTTT. Its translation is CASRTGVGTEAFF.